The T cell receptor (beta chain) described here comes from a study of cytomegalovirus exposure and HLA in healthy donors. This CDR3 contains 15 residues. J lost 6 bases, V lost 3 bases, and 7 bases had no gene match. The germline V gene encodes CDR1 SGHNT and CDR2 YYREEE (reference sequence). This PCR relied on a set of 60 Vbeta primers and 13 Jbeta primers. Here immunoSEQ multiplex PCR was the method, and the copy in TCRdb shows in-frame clones only, minus some. This table holds around 150,000 clones, about four fifths found once. The receptor was isolated from a man aged 25 to 40 in good health and CMV-seronegative. The sample was PBMCs. V gene TRBV5-4 combines with J gene TRBJ2-1; the match to TRBD1 covers 9 bases. The chain's CDR3 is CASSSGQGQINEQFF. CDR3 nucleotide sequence: TGTGCCAGCAGCTCGGGACAGGGACAGATCAATGAGCAGTTCTTC.